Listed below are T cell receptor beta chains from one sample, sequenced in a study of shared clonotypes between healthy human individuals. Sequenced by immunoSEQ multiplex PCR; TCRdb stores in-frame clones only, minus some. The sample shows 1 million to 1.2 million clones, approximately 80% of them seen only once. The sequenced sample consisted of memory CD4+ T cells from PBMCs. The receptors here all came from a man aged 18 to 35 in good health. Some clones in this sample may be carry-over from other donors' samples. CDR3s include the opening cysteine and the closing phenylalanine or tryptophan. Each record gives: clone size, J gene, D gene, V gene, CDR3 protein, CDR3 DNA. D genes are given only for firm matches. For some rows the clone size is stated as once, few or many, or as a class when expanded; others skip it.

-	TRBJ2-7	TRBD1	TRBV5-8	CASSLLQGIPYEQYF	TGTGCCAGCAGCTTGTTACAGGGGATCCCCTACGAGCAGTACTTC
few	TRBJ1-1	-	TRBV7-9	CASSSRDPQNTEAFF	TGTGCCAGCAGCTCCCGGGACCCACAGAACACTGAAGCTTTCTTT
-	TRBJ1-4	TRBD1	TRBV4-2	CASSSRGTGLEKLFF	TGTGCCAGCAGCTCCCGCGGGACAGGGTTAGAAAAACTGTTTTTT
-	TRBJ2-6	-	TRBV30	CAWSRGANVLTF	TGTGCCTGGTCCAGGGGGGCCAACGTCCTGACTTTC
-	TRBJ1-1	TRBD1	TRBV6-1	CASSRGSIETEAFF	TGTGCCAGCTCCAGGGGGTCCATCGAAACTGAAGCTTTCTTT
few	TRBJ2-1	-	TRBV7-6	CASSLSQFYEQFF	TGTGCCAGCAGCTTATCCCAGTTCTATGAGCAGTTCTTC
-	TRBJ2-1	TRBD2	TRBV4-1	CASSQKGTSGYNEQFF	TGCGCCAGCAGCCAGAAGGGGACTAGCGGCTACAATGAGCAGTTCTTC
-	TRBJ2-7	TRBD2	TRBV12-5	CASAEPQAGFSYEQYF	TGTGCTAGTGCCGAGCCACAAGCGGGGTTCTCCTACGAGCAGTACTTC
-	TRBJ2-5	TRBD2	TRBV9	CASSLSSGQETQYF	TGTGCCAGCAGCCTCTCTAGCGGCCAAGAGACCCAGTACTTC
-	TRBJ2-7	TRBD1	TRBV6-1	CASSAGTGEVHEQYF	TGTGCCAGCAGTGCAGGGACAGGGGAGGTCCACGAGCAGTACTTC
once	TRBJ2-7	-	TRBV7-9	CASSLSGNSYEQYF	TGTGCCAGCAGCTTGAGTGGGAACTCCTACGAGCAGTACTTC
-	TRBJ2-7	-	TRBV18	CASSPEQGGFEQYF	TGTGCCAGCTCACCAGAGCAGGGGGGGTTCGAGCAGTACTTC
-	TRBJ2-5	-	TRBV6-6	CASSRDVQETQYF	TGTGCCAGCAGCCGGGACGTCCAAGAGACCCAGTACTTC
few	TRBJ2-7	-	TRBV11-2	CASSFRDEQYF	TGTGCCAGCAGCTTTCGGGACGAGCAGTACTTC
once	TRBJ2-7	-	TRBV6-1	CASSEARQGSHEQYF	TGTGCCAGCAGTGAAGCGAGGCAGGGAAGCCACGAGCAGTACTTC
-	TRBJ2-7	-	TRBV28	CATLTRGAGSYEQYF	TGTGCCACCCTCACAAGGGGGGCCGGGTCCTACGAGCAGTACTTC
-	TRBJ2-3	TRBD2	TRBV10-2	CASRSGLAGVTDTQYF	TGCGCCAGCAGATCTGGACTAGCGGGAGTGACAGATACGCAGTATTTT
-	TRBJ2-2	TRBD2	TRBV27	CASRGGANTGELFF	TGTGCCAGCAGGGGAGGGGCTAACACCGGGGAGCTGTTTTTT
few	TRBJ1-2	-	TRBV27	CASSLQGSAGYTF	TGTGCCAGCAGCCTCCAGGGGTCTGCGGGCTACACCTTC
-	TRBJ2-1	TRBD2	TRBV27	CASSSKPGLAINEQFF	TGTGCCAGCAGTTCAAAACCGGGACTAGCGATCAATGAGCAGTTCTTC
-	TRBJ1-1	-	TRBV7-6	CASSLFPEREAFF	TGTGCCAGCAGCTTATTTCCGGAACGTGAAGCTTTCTTT
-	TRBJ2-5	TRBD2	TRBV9	CASSVGTSGSQETQYF	TGTGCCAGCAGCGTAGGGACTAGCGGGAGCCAAGAGACCCAGTACTTC
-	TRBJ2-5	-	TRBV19	CASSTGSYETQYF	TGTGCCAGTAGTACAGGGAGTTATGAGACCCAGTACTTC
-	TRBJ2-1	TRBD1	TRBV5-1	CASSTGQGWNEQFF	TGCGCCAGCAGCACCGGACAGGGGTGGAATGAGCAGTTCTTC
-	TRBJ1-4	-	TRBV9	CASSTSRATNEKLFF	TGTGCCAGCAGCACCTCCAGGGCTACTAATGAAAAACTGTTTTTT
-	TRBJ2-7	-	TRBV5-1	CASSFWGAGNEQYF	TGCGCCAGCAGCTTTTGGGGGGCTGGCAACGAGCAGTACTTC
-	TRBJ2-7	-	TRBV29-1	CSYQGTTTYEQYF	TGCAGCTATCAGGGGACGACCACCTACGAGCAGTACTTC
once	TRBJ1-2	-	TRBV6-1	CASSENRVEGYTF	TGTGCCAGCAGTGAAAACAGGGTGGAAGGCTACACCTTC
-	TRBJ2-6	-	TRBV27	CASAAYWGAPGANVLTF	TGTGCCAGCGCCGCGTATTGGGGGGCGCCAGGGGCCAACGTCCTGACTTTC
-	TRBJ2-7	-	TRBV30	CACSRQGRGKDF	TGTGCCTGTTCGCGGCAGGGCAGAGGGAAGGATTTC
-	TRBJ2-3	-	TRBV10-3	CAIMGGSTDTQYF	TGTGCCATCATGGGGGGAAGCACAGATACGCAGTATTTT
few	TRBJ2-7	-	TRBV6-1	CASQGNYEQYF	TGTGCCAGCCAGGGCAACTACGAGCAGTACTTC
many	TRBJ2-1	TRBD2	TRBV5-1	CASSLDGRGYNEQFF	TGCGCCAGCAGCTTGGACGGGAGGGGTTACAATGAGCAGTTCTTC
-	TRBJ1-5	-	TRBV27	CASSPLNQPQHF	TGTGCCAGCAGCCCTCTCAATCAGCCCCAGCATTTT
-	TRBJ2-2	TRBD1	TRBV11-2	CASSWRTGGTGELFF	TGTGCCAGCAGCTGGAGGACAGGAGGCACCGGGGAGCTGTTTTTT
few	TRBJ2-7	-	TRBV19	CASSNGGRASDSYEQYF	TGTGCCAGTAGTAATGGCGGGCGGGCTTCTGACTCCTACGAGCAGTACTTC
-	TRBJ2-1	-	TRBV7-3	CASSLESRREQFF	TGTGCCAGCAGCTTAGAGTCCCGGCGCGAGCAGTTCTTC
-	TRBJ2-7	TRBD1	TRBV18	CASSPGQGFTYEQYF	TGTGCCAGCTCACCAGGACAGGGGTTTACCTACGAGCAGTACTTC
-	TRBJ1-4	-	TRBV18	CASSPPGGSRGRLFF	TGTGCCAGCTCACCGCCCGGGGGTTCTCGTGGGAGACTGTTTTTT
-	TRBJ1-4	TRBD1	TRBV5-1	CASSDTQGAGEKLFF	TGCGCCAGCAGCGATACACAGGGGGCAGGGGAAAAACTGTTTTTT
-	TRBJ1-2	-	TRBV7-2	CASSSNRDVYTF	TGTGCCAGCAGCTCCAACCGTGACGTCTACACCTTC
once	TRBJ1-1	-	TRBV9	CASSVVTGTWNTEAFF	TGTGCCAGCAGCGTAGTCACAGGGACCTGGAACACTGAAGCTTTCTTT
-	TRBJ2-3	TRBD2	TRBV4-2	CASSQELAGGPGLTDTQYF	TGTGCCAGCAGCCAAGAGCTAGCGGGAGGGCCGGGCCTCACAGATACGCAGTATTTT
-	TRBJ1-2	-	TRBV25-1	CASSRGGYGYTF	TGTGCCAGCAGTCGGGGCGGCTATGGCTACACCTTC
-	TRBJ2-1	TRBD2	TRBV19	CASSQTSGRYNEQFF	TGTGCCAGTAGTCAGACTAGCGGGAGATACAATGAGCAGTTCTTC
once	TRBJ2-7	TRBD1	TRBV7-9	CASSGTGGGEQYF	TGTGCCAGCAGCGGGACAGGGGGCGGCGAGCAGTACTTC
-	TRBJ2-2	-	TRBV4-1	CASSQEDQFTGELFF	TGCGCCAGCAGCCAAGAGGATCAGTTCACCGGGGAGCTGTTTTTT
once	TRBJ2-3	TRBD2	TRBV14	CAGKLKGGTDTQYF	TGTGCCGGGAAGTTGAAGGGAGGGACAGATACGCAGTATTTT